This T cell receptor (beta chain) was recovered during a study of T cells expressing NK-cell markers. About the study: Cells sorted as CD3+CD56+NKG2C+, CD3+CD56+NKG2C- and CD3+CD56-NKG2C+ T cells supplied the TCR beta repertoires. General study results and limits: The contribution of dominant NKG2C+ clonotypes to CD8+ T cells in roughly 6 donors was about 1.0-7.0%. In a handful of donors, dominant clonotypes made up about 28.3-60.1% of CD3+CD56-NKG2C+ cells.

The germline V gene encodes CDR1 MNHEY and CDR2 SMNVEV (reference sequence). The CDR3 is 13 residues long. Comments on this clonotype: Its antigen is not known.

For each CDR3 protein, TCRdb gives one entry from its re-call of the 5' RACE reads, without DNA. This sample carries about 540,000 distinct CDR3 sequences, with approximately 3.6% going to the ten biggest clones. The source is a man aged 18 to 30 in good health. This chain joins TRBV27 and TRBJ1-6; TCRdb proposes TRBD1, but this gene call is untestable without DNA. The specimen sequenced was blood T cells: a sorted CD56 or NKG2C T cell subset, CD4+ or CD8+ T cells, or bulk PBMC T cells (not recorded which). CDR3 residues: CASSTTGDSPLHF.